This is a list of T cell receptor beta chains from one sample in a study of PD-L1 blockade in urothelial cancer. Sequencing used immunoSEQ multiplex PCR; TCRdb keeps in-frame clones, though not all of them. The table shows 50,000 to 55,000 clones, with more than 75% occurring only once. Sequenced here: PBMCs, sampled around atezolizumab (anti-PD-L1) treatment. These receptors all come from a man aged 50 to 59 with urothelial cancer. Both conserved end residues are part of each CDR3. The order of the fields is clone size, J gene, V gene, D gene, CDR3 DNA, CDR3 protein. The D gene is left open where the match is weak. Clone size, where shown, is once, few, many, or a class for clones that have expanded.

abundance: NA
j_gene: TRBJ2-3
v_gene: TRBV27
d_gene: NA
CDR3nt: TGTGCCAGCAGTCCGATAGGAGTGTCCGGCACAGATACGCAGTATTTT
CDR3aa: CASSPIGVSGTDTQYF

abundance: NA
j_gene: TRBJ2-3
v_gene: TRBV14
d_gene: TRBD2
CDR3nt: TGTGCCAGCAGCCATTTGGGACTAGCGGGAGTGACAGATACGCAGTATTTT
CDR3aa: CASSHLGLAGVTDTQYF

abundance: NA
j_gene: TRBJ1-2
v_gene: TRBV7-2
d_gene: NA
CDR3nt: TGTGCCAGCAATCTACTGAGGGGGGGCTATGGCTACACCTTC
CDR3aa: CASNLLRGGYGYTF

abundance: NA
j_gene: TRBJ2-7
v_gene: TRBV27
d_gene: TRBD2
CDR3nt: TGTGCCAGCAGTCCCACTAGCGGGTGGACCTACGAGCAGTACTTC
CDR3aa: CASSPTSGWTYEQYF

abundance: NA
j_gene: TRBJ2-5
v_gene: TRBV7-4
d_gene: NA
CDR3nt: TGTGCCAGCAGCTTAGCCTTTCGGACTATACGGGGGACCCAGTACTTC
CDR3aa: CASSLAFRTIRGTQYF

abundance: few
j_gene: TRBJ1-6
v_gene: TRBV19
d_gene: NA
CDR3nt: TGTGCCAGTAGTATCGGAAGGACACACCAGGAACCCCTCCACTTT
CDR3aa: CASSIGRTHQEPLHF

abundance: few
j_gene: TRBJ2-1
v_gene: TRBV30
d_gene: TRBD1
CDR3nt: TGTGCCTGGAGTGTAGGCGGGACAGGGGATGAGCAGTTCTTC
CDR3aa: CAWSVGGTGDEQFF

abundance: NA
j_gene: TRBJ1-5
v_gene: TRBV30
d_gene: NA
CDR3nt: TGTGCCTGGAGTCGAGGAGATGGACAGCCCCAGCATTTT
CDR3aa: CAWSRGDGQPQHF

abundance: once
j_gene: TRBJ2-7
v_gene: TRBV19
d_gene: TRBD2
CDR3nt: TGTGCCAGTAGTTACAGCGGGAACCCCTTCTCCTACGAGCAGTACTTC
CDR3aa: CASSYSGNPFSYEQYF

abundance: NA
j_gene: TRBJ2-1
v_gene: TRBV27
d_gene: TRBD2
CDR3nt: TGTGCCAGCAGGTCCGCTAGCGGGGGCAACAATGAGCAGTTCTTC
CDR3aa: CASRSASGGNNEQFF

abundance: NA
j_gene: TRBJ2-1
v_gene: TRBV6-4
d_gene: TRBD2
CDR3nt: TGTGCCAGCAGTGATTCGAGATCGGGGGGGCACAATGAGCAGTTCTTC
CDR3aa: CASSDSRSGGHNEQFF

abundance: NA
j_gene: TRBJ1-2
v_gene: TRBV30
d_gene: TRBD1
CDR3nt: TGTGCCTGGAACGCGATCCCGGGACAGCTCGTTTATGGCTACACCTTC
CDR3aa: CAWNAIPGQLVYGYTF

abundance: NA
j_gene: TRBJ1-2
v_gene: TRBV5-5
d_gene: TRBD1
CDR3nt: TGTGCCAGCAGCTCGGGACAGGGGGGGGTTGGCTACACCTTC
CDR3aa: CASSSGQGGVGYTF

abundance: once
j_gene: TRBJ1-1
v_gene: TRBV30
d_gene: NA
CDR3nt: TGTGCCTGGAGCCTGGGAGGATTGAACACTGAAGCTTTCTTT
CDR3aa: CAWSLGGLNTEAFF

abundance: NA
j_gene: TRBJ2-2
v_gene: TRBV11-3
d_gene: NA
CDR3nt: TGTGCCAGCAGCGCCGGGACTGCGAACACCGGGGAGCTGTTTTTT
CDR3aa: CASSAGTANTGELFF

abundance: few
j_gene: TRBJ1-1
v_gene: TRBV21-1
d_gene: NA
CDR3nt: TGTGCCAGCAGGCAGGACAGTCCCAACACTGAAGCTTTCTTT
CDR3aa: CASRQDSPNTEAFF

abundance: NA
j_gene: TRBJ1-1
v_gene: TRBV2
d_gene: NA
CDR3nt: TGTGCCAGCGGGAGGGGGAACACTGAAGCTTTCTTT
CDR3aa: CASGRGNTEAFF

abundance: NA
j_gene: TRBJ2-1
v_gene: TRBV5-1
d_gene: TRBD2
CDR3nt: TGCGCCAGCAGCTCAAGTCTAGCGGGAGGCTTTTCTTCCTACAATGAGCAGTTCTTC
CDR3aa: CASSSSLAGGFSSYNEQFF

abundance: NA
j_gene: TRBJ2-2
v_gene: TRBV4-3
d_gene: NA
CDR3nt: TGCGCCAGCAGCCAAGCCAGGGCGAACACCGGGGAGCTGTTTTTT
CDR3aa: CASSQARANTGELFF

abundance: NA
j_gene: TRBJ1-5
v_gene: TRBV30
d_gene: TRBD1
CDR3nt: TGTGCCTGGAGTAAAGGGGACAGGGCATATAGCAATCAGCCCCAGCATTTT
CDR3aa: CAWSKGDRAYSNQPQHF

abundance: NA
j_gene: TRBJ2-1
v_gene: TRBV5-1
d_gene: NA
CDR3nt: TGCGCCAGCAGTACAGGGTACAATGAGCAGTTCTTC
CDR3aa: CASSTGYNEQFF

abundance: few
j_gene: TRBJ2-2
v_gene: TRBV2
d_gene: TRBD2
CDR3nt: TGTGCCAGCAGCCAGCGGGGGGGCGGTGAGCTGTTTTTT
CDR3aa: CASSQRGGGELFF

abundance: NA
j_gene: TRBJ2-7
v_gene: TRBV2
d_gene: TRBD1
CDR3nt: TGTGCCAGCAGCGCCGGGACAGGGTTGAGGTACGAGCAGTACTTC
CDR3aa: CASSAGTGLRYEQYF

abundance: NA
j_gene: TRBJ1-2
v_gene: TRBV29-1
d_gene: NA
CDR3nt: TGCAGCGTTGAACTCACGGACACCCCCGCCCGTGGCTACACCTTC
CDR3aa: CSVELTDTPARGYTF

abundance: NA
j_gene: TRBJ1-5
v_gene: TRBV27
d_gene: TRBD1
CDR3nt: TGTGCCAGCAGTTTATCGATAGGGGGCAAAGGTAGCAATCAGCCCCAGCATTTT
CDR3aa: CASSLSIGGKGSNQPQHF

abundance: few
j_gene: TRBJ2-1
v_gene: TRBV30
d_gene: NA
CDR3nt: TGTGCCTGGACACAACAGAACAATGAGCAGTTCTTC
CDR3aa: CAWTQQNNEQFF

abundance: NA
j_gene: TRBJ2-1
v_gene: TRBV10-3
d_gene: TRBD2
CDR3nt: TGTGCCACGGGGGGACTAGTAGTTGGTTTAAATAACAATGAGCAGTTCTTC
CDR3aa: CATGGLVVGLNNNEQFF

abundance: few
j_gene: TRBJ2-2
v_gene: TRBV5-1
d_gene: NA
CDR3nt: TGCGCCAGCAGCCCCACTCGCAGAGACAGGACGAACACCGGGGAGCTGTTTTTT
CDR3aa: CASSPTRRDRTNTGELFF

abundance: NA
j_gene: TRBJ2-7
v_gene: TRBV9
d_gene: TRBD1
CDR3nt: TGTGCCAGCAGCCCTCGGGACAGTTCCTACGAGCAGTACTTC
CDR3aa: CASSPRDSSYEQYF

abundance: NA
j_gene: TRBJ2-1
v_gene: TRBV7-2
d_gene: NA
CDR3nt: TGTGCCAGCAGCTCTCGTGGACATTCGGGGGACAATGAGCAGTTCTTC
CDR3aa: CASSSRGHSGDNEQFF

abundance: NA
j_gene: TRBJ2-2
v_gene: TRBV19
d_gene: TRBD1
CDR3nt: TGTGCCAGTAGCGATGGACAGGGGTACACCGGGGAGCTGTTTTTT
CDR3aa: CASSDGQGYTGELFF

abundance: NA
j_gene: TRBJ2-1
v_gene: TRBV5-1
d_gene: NA
CDR3nt: TGCGCCAGCAGCCCCCGTCGCACAAACAATGAGCAGTTCTTC
CDR3aa: CASSPRRTNNEQFF

abundance: NA
j_gene: TRBJ2-7
v_gene: TRBV27
d_gene: NA
CDR3nt: TGTGCCAGCAGCTCCTCCCCGTACGAGCAGTACTTC
CDR3aa: CASSSSPYEQYF

abundance: NA
j_gene: TRBJ2-1
v_gene: TRBV28
d_gene: TRBD2
CDR3nt: TGTGCCAGCAGTTTAATGGGTAGCGGGAGTCATGAGCAGTTCTTC
CDR3aa: CASSLMGSGSHEQFF

abundance: NA
j_gene: TRBJ1-3
v_gene: TRBV2
d_gene: TRBD1
CDR3nt: TGTGCCAGCAGCCCCCGGGACAGGGGGAGCTCTGGAAACACCATATATTTT
CDR3aa: CASSPRDRGSSGNTIYF

abundance: NA
j_gene: TRBJ2-1
v_gene: TRBV10-3
d_gene: TRBD2
CDR3nt: TGTGCCATATCCTCCCCGGGAGGGGATTACAATGAGCAGTTCTTC
CDR3aa: CAISSPGGDYNEQFF

abundance: NA
j_gene: TRBJ2-3
v_gene: TRBV29-1
d_gene: TRBD2
CDR3nt: TGCAGCATCTGGGAGCGGGGAGATACGCAGTATTTT
CDR3aa: CSIWERGDTQYF

abundance: NA
j_gene: TRBJ2-6
v_gene: TRBV5-1
d_gene: TRBD1
CDR3nt: TGCGCCAGCTCCAGCGGCAGGGGAACGGGACAGGGTTCTGGGGCCAACGTCCTGACTTTC
CDR3aa: CASSSGRGTGQGSGANVLTF

abundance: NA
j_gene: TRBJ2-2
v_gene: TRBV9
d_gene: TRBD2
CDR3nt: TGTGCCAGCAGCGCCTATAGCGGGAGGGGCACCGGGGAGCTGTTTTTT
CDR3aa: CASSAYSGRGTGELFF

abundance: NA
j_gene: TRBJ2-7
v_gene: TRBV9
d_gene: NA
CDR3nt: TGTGCCAGCAGCGTAGTAGCGGAGAAGTCCTACGAGCAGTACTTC
CDR3aa: CASSVVAEKSYEQYF

abundance: NA
j_gene: TRBJ2-2
v_gene: TRBV6-1
d_gene: TRBD1
CDR3nt: TGTGCCAGCAGTGAAAGGACAGGGTGGAGCGGGGAGCTGTTTTTT
CDR3aa: CASSERTGWSGELFF

abundance: NA
j_gene: TRBJ2-3
v_gene: TRBV30
d_gene: NA
CDR3nt: TGTGCCTGGATAGGGGGCACAGATACGCAGTATTTT
CDR3aa: CAWIGGTDTQYF

abundance: NA
j_gene: TRBJ1-2
v_gene: TRBV12-5
d_gene: NA
CDR3nt: TGTGCTAGTGGTTTGTTGGGGGCCGCTGGCTACACCTTC
CDR3aa: CASGLLGAAGYTF

abundance: NA
j_gene: TRBJ2-6
v_gene: TRBV19
d_gene: NA
CDR3nt: TGTGCCAGTAGTATAGATCGGGTTACTGGGGCCAACGTCCTGACTTTC
CDR3aa: CASSIDRVTGANVLTF

abundance: NA
j_gene: TRBJ2-7
v_gene: TRBV15
d_gene: TRBD1
CDR3nt: TGTGCCACCAGCAGAGATTTACAGGGGGCCTACGAGCAGTACTTC
CDR3aa: CATSRDLQGAYEQYF

abundance: NA
j_gene: TRBJ2-2
v_gene: TRBV11-2
d_gene: NA
CDR3nt: TGTGCCAGCAGCTTACAGGGGCGGCGAGCCGGGGAGCTGTTTTTT
CDR3aa: CASSLQGRRAGELFF

abundance: NA
j_gene: TRBJ2-1
v_gene: TRBV11-2
d_gene: TRBD2
CDR3nt: TGTGCCAGCAGCTGGGGACTAGCGGGGGCCTCCTACAATGAGCAGTTCTTC
CDR3aa: CASSWGLAGASYNEQFF

abundance: NA
j_gene: TRBJ2-7
v_gene: TRBV6-1
d_gene: TRBD1
CDR3nt: TGTGCCAGCAAACAAGCACAGGGGGCCTACGAGCAGTACTTC
CDR3aa: CASKQAQGAYEQYF

abundance: once
j_gene: TRBJ1-3
v_gene: TRBV25-1
d_gene: TRBD1
CDR3nt: TGTGCCAGCGGCGCCCGGACAGGGACTGGAAACACCATATATTTT
CDR3aa: CASGARTGTGNTIYF

abundance: NA
j_gene: TRBJ1-4
v_gene: TRBV6-5
d_gene: NA
CDR3nt: TGTGCCAGCAGTTACTTCGCGTCAACTAATGAAAAACTGTTTTTT
CDR3aa: CASSYFASTNEKLFF

abundance: NA
j_gene: TRBJ1-3
v_gene: TRBV6-5
d_gene: NA
CDR3nt: TGTGCCAGCAGTTACTCGGGGACTGGTGGAAACACCATATATTTT
CDR3aa: CASSYSGTGGNTIYF

abundance: NA
j_gene: TRBJ2-2
v_gene: TRBV29-1
d_gene: NA
CDR3nt: TGCAGCGCTCCCGGGGTTCTGGGGGAGCTGTTTTTT
CDR3aa: CSAPGVLGELFF

abundance: NA
j_gene: TRBJ1-2
v_gene: TRBV6-5
d_gene: TRBD1
CDR3nt: TGTGCCAGCAGTTACTCGAGACAGGGGGCGCGGGGCTACACCTTC
CDR3aa: CASSYSRQGARGYTF

abundance: NA
j_gene: TRBJ1-4
v_gene: TRBV2
d_gene: TRBD1
CDR3nt: TGTGCCAGCAGCGTACAGGGGTTTGCTAATGAAAAACTGTTTTTT
CDR3aa: CASSVQGFANEKLFF

abundance: once
j_gene: TRBJ2-3
v_gene: TRBV5-1
d_gene: TRBD1
CDR3nt: TGCGCCAGCAGCCAGACAGGGCCGGTATCAGATACGCAGTATTTT
CDR3aa: CASSQTGPVSDTQYF

abundance: NA
j_gene: TRBJ2-1
v_gene: TRBV10-1
d_gene: NA
CDR3nt: TGCGCCAGCAGTGAAAGCAGGGTGGACTACAATGAGCAGTTCTTC
CDR3aa: CASSESRVDYNEQFF

abundance: NA
j_gene: TRBJ1-2
v_gene: TRBV6-5
d_gene: NA
CDR3nt: TGTGCCAGCAAGGAGGGAAACTATGGCTACACCTTC
CDR3aa: CASKEGNYGYTF